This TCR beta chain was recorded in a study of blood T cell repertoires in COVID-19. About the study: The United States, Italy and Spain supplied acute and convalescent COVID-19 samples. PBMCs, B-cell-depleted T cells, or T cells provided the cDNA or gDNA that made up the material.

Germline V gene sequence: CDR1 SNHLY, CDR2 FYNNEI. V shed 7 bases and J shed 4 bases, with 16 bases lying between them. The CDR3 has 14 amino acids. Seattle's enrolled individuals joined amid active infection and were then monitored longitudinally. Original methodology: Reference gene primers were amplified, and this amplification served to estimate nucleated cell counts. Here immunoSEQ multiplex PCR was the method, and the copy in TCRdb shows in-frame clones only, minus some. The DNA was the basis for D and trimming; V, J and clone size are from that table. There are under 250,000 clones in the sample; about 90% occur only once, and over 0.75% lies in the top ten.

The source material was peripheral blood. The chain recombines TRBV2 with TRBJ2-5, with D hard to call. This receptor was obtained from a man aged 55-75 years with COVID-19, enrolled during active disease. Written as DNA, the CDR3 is TGTGCCAGCAAAGCGATTCAGACGGTAGAGACCCAGTACTTC. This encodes CASKAIQTVETQYF.